These T cell receptor beta chains were read from a single sample in a study of radiation and T cells in renal cell carcinoma. TCRdb's copy holds only in-frame clones and misses some; the assay was immunoSEQ multiplex PCR. The table shows about 90,000 clones, with 65% to 90% occurring only once. The sample here was blood, taken from a patient whose treatment included radiotherapy and nephrectomy. These receptors were collected from a man between 60 and 75 years old with renal cell carcinoma. The CDR3 runs from the conserved cysteine through the conserved F or W. D genes are given only for firm matches. For some rows the clone size is stated as once, few or many, or as a class when expanded; others skip it.

NA	TRBJ2-7	TRBV28	TRBD2	TGTGCCAGCAGGAGGGGTAGCGGGCTCTCCTACGAGCAGTACTTC	CASRRGSGLSYEQYF
NA	TRBJ1-1	TRBV7-2	TRBD1	TGTGCCAGCAGCTTTTCCCCGGGACAGAGCACTGAAGCTTTCTTT	CASSFSPGQSTEAFF
few	TRBJ2-5	TRBV6-5	TRBD2	TGTGCCAGCAGCCCGGGCGGGGGAATTGAGACCCAGTACTTC	CASSPGGGIETQYF
NA	TRBJ1-5	TRBV28	TRBD1	TGTGCCAGCAGCGGGACAGTGCCTAATCAGCCCCAGCATTTT	CASSGTVPNQPQHF
NA	TRBJ2-7	TRBV9	NA	TGTGCCAGCAGCGTAGGAGGGAACTACGAGCAGTACTTC	CASSVGGNYEQYF
NA	TRBJ1-1	TRBV6-6	NA	TGTGCCAGCAGTTACTCTAGCGGGCTCGGCACTGAAGCTTTCTTT	CASSYSSGLGTEAFF
many	TRBJ1-3	TRBV28	NA	TGTGCCAGCAGTCAACAGCTCTCAACCTATTTT	CASSQQLSTYF
NA	TRBJ2-3	TRBV6-1	TRBD2	TGTGCCAGCAGAGAACGTTATAGCGGGGTAGCCACAGATACGCAGTATTTT	CASRERYSGVATDTQYF
NA	TRBJ1-2	TRBV18	NA	TGTGCCAGCTCTTCAAATAGGCAGACGTTAAACTATGGCTACACCTTC	CASSSNRQTLNYGYTF
NA	TRBJ1-3	TRBV14	NA	TGTGCCAGCAGCCAGAATAGGGGAAACACCATATATTTT	CASSQNRGNTIYF